This entry lists 3 T cell receptor beta chains sequenced from one sample in a study of shared clonotypes between healthy human individuals. Sequencing used immunoSEQ multiplex PCR; TCRdb keeps in-frame clones, though not all of them. Found here are 600,000 to 700,000 clones, around 78% of them singletons; the top ten hold around 2%. Sequenced material: memory CD4+ T cells sorted from blood. Sample subset: CD45RA-negative fraction. The receptor source for this set is a woman younger than 45 in good health.

The chain is built from TRBV28 and TRBJ2-1, with D tentatively TRBD2 (5 bases). The CDR3 extends over 13 amino acids. Germline V gene data show CDR1 as MDHEN and CDR2 as SYDVKM. V lost 10 bases, J lost 0 bases, and 10 bases lay in between. The CDR3 DNA reads as TGTGCCATCCGGGGAGCCTCCTACAATGAGCAGTTCTTC. Amino acids: CAIRGASYNEQFF.

Only a few counts were recorded for this clone. V and J are TRBV6-1 and TRBJ2-3; 9 nucleotides line up with TRBD2. Trimming cost V 9 bases and J 1 base; bases outside gene matches: 5. Germline V CDR1 and CDR2: MNHNS, SASEGT. The CDR3 covers 14 residues. In DNA form, the CDR3 reads TGTGCCAGTCAGCGGACTAGCGGCACAGATACGCAGTATTTT. It is translated as CASQRTSGTDTQYF.

The chain is built from TRBV30 and TRBJ2-5; 11 bases fit TRBD2. Germline values: CDR1 GTSNPN, CDR2 SVGIG (reference sequence). This CDR3 comprises 13 residues. Unmatched junction bases numbered 10, after V lost 3 bases and J lost 13 bases. The CDR3 nucleotides read TGTGCCTGGAGGAGACTAGCGGGGAGCTCGCTGTACTTC. Amino acid sequence: CAWRRLAGSSLYF.